The 22 T cell receptor beta chains presented below share a single source sample, sequenced in a study of circulating and synovial CD4+ cells in juvenile arthritis. Generated by immunoSEQ multiplex PCR, the TCRdb table keeps only in-frame clones and is missing some. The sample holds tens of thousands of clones; nearly 95% are singletons and the top ten take roughly 0.15%. What was sequenced was CD4+ T cells from blood. The receptor source for this set is a human donor with juvenile idiopathic arthritis.

V is TRBV28 and J is TRBJ2-3; 9 bases map to TRBD2. V was clipped by 10 bases and J by 3 bases; unmatched bases: 11. The CDR3 has 15 residues. Germline V gene lookup returns CDR1 MDHEN and CDR2 SYDVKM. The CDR3 coding sequence is TGTGCCATTACGGCGGGAGGGCCGAGAACAGATACGCAGTATTTT. This translates into CAITAGGPRTDTQYF.

The chain couples TRBV7-2 to TRBJ2-5; TRBD2 agrees at 10 bases. The J call may be mistaken, given a closer DNA end match to TRBJ2-7. This CDR3 is built from 14 residues. Looked up from germline, CDR1 is SGHTA and CDR2 is FQGNSA. The CDR3 nucleotides read TGTGCCAGCAGCTTTGCAGCGGGAGGGTACGAGCAGTACTTC. Encoded protein: CASSFAAGGYEQYF.

This clone was found once. The chain recombines TRBV7-2 with TRBJ1-1; D is undetermined. Trimming removed 5 bases from V and 4 bases from J, with 11 bases in between. The CDR3 has 13 residues. Germline assignment: CDR1 SGHTA and CDR2 FQGNSA. CDR3 in DNA: TGTGCCAGCAGCCCTACGTCCACCACTGAAGCTTTCTTT. Protein sequence: CASSPTSTTEAFF.

The V call is TRBV6-5, the J call TRBJ2-3; D might be TRBD2 (7 bases). V dropped 10 bases and J dropped 1 base, with 12 bases sitting between them. Germline V CDR1 and CDR2: MNHEY, SVGAGI. This CDR3 is built from 13 residues. In DNA form, the CDR3 reads TGTGCCACCCGGGGGGCGGGCACAGATACGCAGTATTTT. Protein sequence: CATRGAGTDTQYF.

The chain links TRBV2 to TRBJ2-7; D is undetermined. Germline V gene data show CDR1 as SNHLY and CDR2 as FYNNEI. V was trimmed by 4 bases and J by 5 bases, leaving 12 bases between them. The CDR3 contains 13 residues. CDR3 DNA: TGTGCCAGCAGTGTATCTCTCGACAACGAGCAGTACTTC. Its protein product is CASSVSLDNEQYF.

This chain joins TRBV5-1 and TRBJ2-3, with a tentative D call TRBD2 (5 bases). Germline V CDR1 and CDR2: SGHRS, YFSETQ. The CDR3 loop spans 14 amino acids. Trimming cost V 0 bases and J 14 bases, with 19 bases left between them. The CDR3: CASSLAGGIPQPYF. Written as DNA, the CDR3 is TGCGCCAGCAGCTTGGCCGGAGGTATCCCTCAGCCGTATTTT.

This rearrangement joins TRBV25-1 to TRBJ2-5; a weak D match, TRBD1 (5 bases). The CDR3 has 14 residues. The germline V and J ends were trimmed by 3 bases and 3 bases, with 11 bases remaining between them. Germline lookup yields CDR1 MGHDK and CDR2 SYGVNS. CDR3 amino acids: CASSETVLEETQYF. CDR3 nucleotides: TGTGCCAGCAGTGAGACAGTGCTCGAAGAGACCCAGTACTTC.

V gene TRBV5-5 combines with J gene TRBJ2-1; D remains ambiguous. The CDR3 consists of 10 residues. V shed 4 bases and J shed 8 bases, with 4 bases lying between them. Per the germline V gene, CDR1 is SGHKS and CDR2 is YYEKEE (reference sequence). CDR3 in amino acids: CASSLYEQFF. The CDR3 DNA reads TGTGCCAGCAGCCTTTATGAGCAGTTCTTC.

The chain couples TRBV27 to TRBJ1-1; no clear D gene. Trimming pared 0 bases from V and 1 base from J, leaving 3 bases between. CDR3 length: 13 amino acids. CDR1 and CDR2 (germline): MNHEY, SMNVEV (reference sequence). This CDR3 is CASSLSRNTEAFF. The CDR3 DNA sequence: TGTGCCAGCAGTTTATCTCGGAACACTGAAGCTTTCTTT.

This chain links TRBV15 with TRBJ2-1, with 10 bases that match TRBD2. This CDR3 region has 16 residues. CDR1 is LNHNV and CDR2 is YYDKDF in the germline V gene (reference sequence). The ends lost 4 bases at V and 0 bases at J; junction bases unmatched: 3. The CDR3: CATSTWTSGSYNEQFF. The CDR3 DNA follows: TGTGCCACCAGCACCTGGACTAGCGGCTCCTACAATGAGCAGTTCTTC.

The chain recombines TRBV30 with TRBJ2-5; 8 nucleotides match TRBD1. Near its end, the DNA agrees better with TRBJ2-7, so the J call may be wrong. This CDR3 is 14 amino acids long. Germline assignment: CDR1 GTSNPN and CDR2 SVGIG (reference sequence). CDR3 loop: CAWAPQGARNEQYF. The CDR3 nucleotides are TGTGCCTGGGCACCTCAGGGGGCGAGAAACGAGCAGTACTTC.

This sequence joins TRBV5-6 and TRBJ1-2; TRBD1 is a possible D gene (6 bases). The V end lost 3 bases, the J end lost 2 bases, and 11 bases lay between the germline ends. The length of the CDR3 is 14 residues. Per germline, CDR1 SGHDT and CDR2 YYEEEE. This chain's CDR3 is CASSSWTENYGYTF. Here the CDR3 DNA reads TGTGCCAGCAGCTCTTGGACAGAGAACTATGGCTACACCTTC.

The V call is TRBV19, the J call TRBJ1-2; D ambiguous. CDR3 length equals 11 residues. The V gene lost 10 bases and the J gene lost 2 bases, with 8 bases spanning the gap. CDR1 LNHDA and CDR2 SQIVND come from the germline V gene (reference sequence). This CDR3 reads CATLRNYGYTF. For the CDR3, the DNA is TGTGCCACCCTGAGAAACTATGGCTACACCTTC.

The chain joins TRBV6-6 to TRBJ1-5; 8 bases line up with TRBD1. V lost 6 bases, J lost 4 bases, and 2 bases stayed unmatched. The germline V gene encodes CDR1 MNHNY and CDR2 SVGAGI (reference sequence). The CDR3 length is 13 residues. In nucleotides, the CDR3 is TGTGCCAGCAGGAGACAGGGGAATCAGCCCCAGCATTTT. Protein product: CASRRQGNQPQHF.

This sequence joins TRBV19 and TRBJ2-1; 11 bases agree with TRBD2. V lost 6 bases to trimming and J lost 5 bases; unmatched junction nucleotides: 3. Germline V gene data show CDR1 as LNHDA and CDR2 as SQIVND (reference sequence). The CDR3 contains 14 residues. This chain's CDR3 is CASRPTSGDNEQFF. For the CDR3, the DNA is TGTGCCAGTAGACCGACTAGCGGGGACAATGAGCAGTTCTTC.

CDR3 sequence (DNA): TGTGCCAGCTCACCGGGACAGAATTATGGCTACACCTTC. This sequence encodes CASSPGQNYGYTF. The genes are TRBV18 and TRBJ1-2; 7 bases match TRBD1. CDR1 KGHSH and CDR2 LQKENI come from the germline V gene. The CDR3 is 13 amino acids. After removal of 3 bases from V and 5 bases from J, the junction contained 3 bases not matched to a gene.

The V call is TRBV19, the J call TRBJ1-1; D not resolved. The CDR3 contains 14 residues. The V end lost 9 bases, the J end lost 5 bases, and 19 bases lay between the germline ends. The germline V gene encodes CDR1 LNHDA and CDR2 SQIVND (reference sequence). DNA for the CDR3: TGTGCCAGCCTGAAAAGGAGGGAGGGAACTGAAGCTTTCTTT. Its translation is CASLKRREGTEAFF.

The V call is TRBV28, the J call TRBJ2-5, with 9 nucleotides matching TRBD2. The J call could be wrong; TRBJ2-7 is a better fit for the DNA end. CDR1 and CDR2 from the germline V gene are MDHEN and SYDVKM. The CDR3 length is 16 residues. CDR3 nucleotides: TGTGCCAGCAGTACCGCGGGGGGGGCGAGCAACTACGAGCAGTACTTC. Translation gives CASSTAGGASNYEQYF.

The rearrangement links TRBV28 to TRBJ1-3, with a tentative D call TRBD1 (5 bases). The CDR3 has 14 residues. The V and J ends lost 2 bases and 3 bases respectively, with 8 bases between them. The germline V gene encodes CDR1 MDHEN and CDR2 SYDVKM. CDR3 amino acids: CASSLSTGGNTIYF. CDR3 coding DNA: TGTGCCAGCAGTTTAAGTACAGGTGGAAACACCATATATTTT.

The chain recombines TRBV2 with TRBJ1-5, with D unclear. Per germline, CDR1 SNHLY and CDR2 FYNNEI. The CDR3 covers 14 residues. Trimming took 3 bases from V and 4 from J, leaving 10 bases between them. CDR3 residues: CASSDVPENQPQHF. CDR3 nucleotides: TGTGCCAGCAGTGATGTGCCGGAGAATCAGCCCCAGCATTTT.

The chain uses TRBV7-9 and TRBJ1-2; D call uncertain. V was trimmed by 8 bases and J by 0 bases, leaving 7 bases between them. The CDR3 covers 12 residues. The germline V gene has CDR1 SEHNR and CDR2 FQNEAQ (reference sequence). CDR3 coding DNA: TGTGCCAGCCCCCGGGCTAACTATGGCTACACCTTC. This codes for CASPRANYGYTF. Full variable domain (remainder filled in from reference TRBV7-9 and TRBJ1-2): DTGVSQNPRHKITKRGQNVTFRCDPISEHNRLYWYRQTLGQGPEFLTYFQNEAQLEKSRLLSDRFSAERPKGSFSTLEIQRTEQGDSAMYLCASPRANYGYTFGSGTRLTVV.

The V call is TRBV6-5, the J call TRBJ2-7; weak D call: TRBD1 (6 bases). V was shortened by 5 bases and J by 4 bases, with 12 bases between the two germline ends. The CDR3 consists of 13 residues. CDR1 MNHEY and CDR2 SVGAGI come from the germline V gene. In DNA, the CDR3 is TGTGCCAGCAGTCCCGGGACACGTTACGAGCAGTACTTC. It specifies CASSPGTRYEQYF.